Reported below is one TCR beta chain. Its antigen is undetermined. Time point specified: first of two pre-therapy site-matched biopsies roughly two months apart. Before and after PD-1 blockade, biopsies were collected from the same primary tumor site. These data originate in a study of T cells in tumors after PD-1 blockade. Study-level background: Patients had no prior checkpoint blockade, systemic immunosuppressants, or anti-cancer therapy within 4 weeks.

The germline V gene has CDR1 ENHRY and CDR2 SYGVKD. The CDR3 has 13 residues. Trimming took off 3 bases at V and 7 bases at J, with 9 bases between the two ends. Whole-study results and caveats: Peripheral recruitment is suggested, as some novel exhausted tumor clones were in pre-treatment blood. Clonal replacement was seen across treatment, not between pre-treatment samples.

Assay: immunoSEQ multiplex PCR; the TCRdb copy retains only in-frame clones and omits some. This sample has about 4,000 clones, with around 69% found just once. The TCR comes from a human donor with basal cell carcinoma. The rearrangement uses TRBV10-3 and TRBJ1-4; D remains unclear. The sequencing here drew on tumor tissue, taken before anti-PD-1 treatment. The CDR3 region is CAISDSGGEKLFF. The CDR3 DNA is TGTGCCATCAGTGACTCGGGAGGTGAAAAACTGTTTTTT.